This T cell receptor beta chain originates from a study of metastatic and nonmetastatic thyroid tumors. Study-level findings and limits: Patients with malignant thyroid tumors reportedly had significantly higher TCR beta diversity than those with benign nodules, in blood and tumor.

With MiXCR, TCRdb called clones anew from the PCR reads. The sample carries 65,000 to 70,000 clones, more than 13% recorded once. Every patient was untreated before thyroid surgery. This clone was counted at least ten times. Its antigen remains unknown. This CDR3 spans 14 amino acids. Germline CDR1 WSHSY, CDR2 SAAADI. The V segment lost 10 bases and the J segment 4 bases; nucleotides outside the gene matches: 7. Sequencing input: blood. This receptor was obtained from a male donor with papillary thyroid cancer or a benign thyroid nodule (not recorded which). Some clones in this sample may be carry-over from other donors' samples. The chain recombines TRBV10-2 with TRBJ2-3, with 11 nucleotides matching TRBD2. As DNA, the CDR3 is TGCGCCACCAAACTAGCGGGAGTTCCAGATACGCAGTATTTT. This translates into CATKLAGVPDTQYF.